This is a list of T cell receptor beta chains from one sample in a study of cytomegalovirus exposure and HLA in healthy donors. The repertoire was sequenced with immunoSEQ multiplex PCR; TCRdb's copy has only in-frame clones and lacks some. This sample contains about 120,000 clones. Sequenced input: PBMCs. These receptors were collected from a man between 18 and 29 years old in good health and CMV-seronegative. Each CDR3 is given with its conserved first and last residue. Each record gives: CDR3 protein, CDR3 DNA, J gene, V gene, D gene. D genes are given only for firm matches.

CDR3 protein: CAWSALGTDTNVRNQPQHF
CDR3 DNA: TGTGCCTGGAGTGCGTTAGGGACTGATACAAACGTTCGCAATCAGCCCCAGCATTTT
J gene: TRBJ1-5
V gene: TRBV30
D gene: .

CDR3 protein: CASSLASGQSYNSPLHF
CDR3 DNA: TGTGCCAGCAGCTTAGCCTCGGGACAGTCCTATAATTCACCCCTCCACTTT
J gene: TRBJ1-6
V gene: TRBV11-2
D gene: TRBD1

CDR3 protein: CASSQGGETQYF
CDR3 DNA: TGCGCCAGCAGCCAAGGCGGGGAGACCCAGTACTTC
J gene: TRBJ2-5
V gene: TRBV4-3
D gene: .

CDR3 protein: CASSLESGGASYEQYF
CDR3 DNA: TGTGCCAGCAGCTTAGAATCGGGGGGCGCTTCCTACGAGCAGTACTTC
J gene: TRBJ2-7
V gene: TRBV7-2
D gene: .

CDR3 protein: CAWSLAPGQPQHF
CDR3 DNA: TGTGCCTGGAGTCTAGCCCCGGGTCAGCCCCAGCATTTT
J gene: TRBJ1-5
V gene: TRBV30
D gene: .

CDR3 protein: CASSPGQANTGELFF
CDR3 DNA: TGTGCCAGCAGCCCGGGACAGGCGAACACCGGGGAGCTGTTTTTT
J gene: TRBJ2-2
V gene: TRBV5-4
D gene: TRBD1

CDR3 protein: CSVVRTGAVSEAFF
CDR3 DNA: TGCAGCGTTGTGCGGACAGGGGCTGTATCTGAAGCTTTCTTT
J gene: TRBJ1-1
V gene: TRBV29-1
D gene: TRBD1

CDR3 protein: CASRQPQGNTEAFF
CDR3 DNA: TGTGCCAGCAGGCAACCACAGGGGAACACTGAAGCTTTCTTT
J gene: TRBJ1-1
V gene: TRBV7-9
D gene: .

CDR3 protein: CASSSIRGRSYEQYF
CDR3 DNA: TGTGCCAGCAGTTCCATCAGGGGTCGGTCCTACGAGCAGTACTTC
J gene: TRBJ2-7
V gene: TRBV28
D gene: .

CDR3 protein: CASSFGTAPYEQYF
CDR3 DNA: TGTGCCAGCAGCTTCGGGACAGCTCCGTACGAGCAGTACTTC
J gene: TRBJ2-7
V gene: TRBV5-6
D gene: TRBD1

CDR3 protein: CASSFTSGSSYEQYF
CDR3 DNA: TGTGCCAGCAGTTTCACTAGCGGGAGCTCCTACGAGCAGTACTTC
J gene: TRBJ2-7
V gene: TRBV6-5
D gene: TRBD2

CDR3 protein: CASSETGGSVTGELFF
CDR3 DNA: TGTGCCAGCAGCGAGACAGGGGGCAGTGTCACCGGGGAGCTGTTTTTT
J gene: TRBJ2-2
V gene: TRBV7-6
D gene: TRBD1

CDR3 protein: CASSLVLGLDGYTF
CDR3 DNA: TGTGCCAGCAGCTTAGTTCTGGGGCTCGATGGCTACACCTTC
J gene: TRBJ1-2
V gene: TRBV11-2
D gene: .

CDR3 protein: CASSWDRELGQPQHF
CDR3 DNA: TGTGCCAGCAGCTGGGACAGGGAGTTAGGGCAGCCCCAGCATTTT
J gene: TRBJ1-5
V gene: TRBV7-9
D gene: TRBD1

CDR3 protein: CASRGWQGAVNTEAFF
CDR3 DNA: TGTGCCAGCCGCGGTTGGCAGGGCGCGGTGAACACTGAAGCTTTCTTT
J gene: TRBJ1-1
V gene: TRBV7-9
D gene: .

CDR3 protein: CASSLHRDSRRQETQYF
CDR3 DNA: TGTGCCAGCAGCTTACACCGGGACTCAAGAAGGCAAGAGACCCAGTACTTC
J gene: TRBJ2-5
V gene: TRBV5-4
D gene: .

CDR3 protein: CASSSEGQGFGYAF
CDR3 DNA: TGTGCCAGCAGTAGCGAGGGACAGGGATTTGGCTACGCCTTC
J gene: TRBJ1-2
V gene: TRBV2
D gene: TRBD1

CDR3 protein: CSVEGLAGGPQQYF
CDR3 DNA: TGCAGCGTTGAAGGACTAGCGGGAGGGCCGCAGCAGTACTTC
J gene: TRBJ2-7
V gene: TRBV29-1
D gene: TRBD2

CDR3 protein: CASSARVGDGYTF
CDR3 DNA: TGTGCCAGCAGCGCCCGAGTAGGGGATGGCTACACCTTC
J gene: TRBJ1-2
V gene: TRBV9
D gene: .

CDR3 protein: CSVDSRGTGGRTEAFF
CDR3 DNA: TGCAGCGTTGACTCCCGCGGGACAGGGGGAAGGACTGAAGCTTTCTTT
J gene: TRBJ1-1
V gene: TRBV29-1
D gene: TRBD1

CDR3 protein: CASSERQGRLSTGELFF
CDR3 DNA: TGTGCCAGCAGTGAAAGACAGGGCAGGCTGTCCACCGGGGAGCTGTTTTTT
J gene: TRBJ2-2
V gene: TRBV25-1
D gene: TRBD1

CDR3 protein: CASSTRTGNYGYTF
CDR3 DNA: TGTGCCAGCAGCACCCGGACGGGAAACTATGGCTACACCTTC
J gene: TRBJ1-2
V gene: TRBV5-4
D gene: .

CDR3 protein: CASSAGQAVQETQYF
CDR3 DNA: TGTGCCAGCAGCGCGGGACAGGCGGTCCAAGAGACCCAGTACTTC
J gene: TRBJ2-5
V gene: TRBV9
D gene: TRBD1

CDR3 protein: CASSLADSFDYGYTF
CDR3 DNA: TGTGCCAGCAGCTTAGCGGACAGCTTTGACTATGGCTACACCTTC
J gene: TRBJ1-2
V gene: TRBV7-9
D gene: .

CDR3 protein: CASSHSGGANVLTF
CDR3 DNA: TGTGCCAGCAGCCATAGCGGTGGGGCCAACGTCCTGACTTTC
J gene: TRBJ2-6
V gene: TRBV11-2
D gene: .

CDR3 protein: CASSSGQATNEKLFF
CDR3 DNA: TGTGCCAGCAGCTCTGGACAGGCAACTAATGAAAAACTGTTTTTT
J gene: TRBJ1-4
V gene: TRBV5-4
D gene: TRBD1

CDR3 protein: CASRAGGEETQYF
CDR3 DNA: TGTGCCAGCAGGGCGGGCGGGGAGGAGACCCAGTACTTC
J gene: TRBJ2-5
V gene: TRBV2
D gene: .

CDR3 protein: CASSLQFSFEQYF
CDR3 DNA: TGTGCCAGCAGCTTGCAATTCTCGTTCGAGCAGTACTTC
J gene: TRBJ2-7
V gene: TRBV5-4
D gene: .

CDR3 protein: CASSSRGNEQFF
CDR3 DNA: TGTGCCAGCAGTTCGCGGGGGAATGAGCAGTTCTTC
J gene: TRBJ2-1
V gene: TRBV6-6
D gene: TRBD2

CDR3 protein: CASSILRQGDNEKLFF
CDR3 DNA: TGTGCCAGCAGCATACTAAGACAGGGGGATAATGAAAAACTGTTTTTT
J gene: TRBJ1-4
V gene: TRBV5-6
D gene: TRBD1

CDR3 protein: CASSVAPPGTFGSPLHF
CDR3 DNA: TGTGCCAGCAGCGTCGCCCCCCCGGGTACATTCGGTTCACCCCTCCACTTT
J gene: TRBJ1-6
V gene: TRBV9
D gene: .

CDR3 protein: CASSPFTGDYEQYF
CDR3 DNA: TGTGCCAGCTCACCTTTCACGGGGGACTACGAGCAGTACTTC
J gene: TRBJ2-7
V gene: TRBV9
D gene: .

CDR3 protein: CASSLQGRGSGYTF
CDR3 DNA: TGTGCCAGCAGTTTACAGGGCAGGGGCAGTGGCTACACCTTC
J gene: TRBJ1-2
V gene: TRBV27
D gene: .

CDR3 protein: CASSPGLAAGELFF
CDR3 DNA: TGTGCCAGCAGTCCAGGACTAGCAGCCGGGGAGCTGTTTTTT
J gene: TRBJ2-2
V gene: TRBV27
D gene: TRBD2

CDR3 protein: CASSPGGREEQYF
CDR3 DNA: TGTGCCAGCAGCCCCGGGGGGAGGGAAGAGCAGTACTTC
J gene: TRBJ2-7
V gene: TRBV9
D gene: TRBD2

CDR3 protein: CAWSGGTWGLEQYF
CDR3 DNA: TGTGCCTGGAGTGGGGGGACCTGGGGGCTCGAGCAGTACTTC
J gene: TRBJ2-7
V gene: TRBV30
D gene: .

CDR3 protein: CASSLGDRSVGEQFF
CDR3 DNA: TGCGCCAGCAGCTTGGGGGACAGGTCCGTTGGTGAGCAGTTCTTC
J gene: TRBJ2-1
V gene: TRBV5-1
D gene: TRBD1

CDR3 protein: CASSGGQGAIQPQHF
CDR3 DNA: TGTGCCAGCAGTGGAGGACAGGGGGCGATTCAGCCCCAGCATTTT
J gene: TRBJ1-5
V gene: TRBV27
D gene: TRBD1

CDR3 protein: CASSSMDSSGNTIYF
CDR3 DNA: TGTGCCAGCAGCTCAATGGACAGCTCTGGAAACACCATATATTTT
J gene: TRBJ1-3
V gene: TRBV11-3
D gene: .

CDR3 protein: CASSVKQGITEAFF
CDR3 DNA: TGTGCCAGTAGTGTTAAACAGGGAATCACTGAAGCTTTCTTT
J gene: TRBJ1-1
V gene: TRBV19
D gene: .

CDR3 protein: CASSRRDRAPPGELFF
CDR3 DNA: TGTGCCAGCAGCCGACGCGACAGGGCACCTCCCGGGGAGCTGTTTTTT
J gene: TRBJ2-2
V gene: TRBV7-3
D gene: TRBD1

CDR3 protein: CASSFSGGQETQYF
CDR3 DNA: TGTGCCAGCAGCTTCTCGGGGGGACAAGAGACCCAGTACTTC
J gene: TRBJ2-5
V gene: TRBV7-3
D gene: TRBD2

CDR3 protein: CASSLTSAQETQYF
CDR3 DNA: TGTGCCAGCTCATTAACTAGCGCCCAAGAGACCCAGTACTTC
J gene: TRBJ2-5
V gene: TRBV18
D gene: TRBD2

CDR3 protein: CASSYSPGRSYGYTF
CDR3 DNA: TGTGCCAGCAGTTACTCACCCGGGAGAAGCTATGGCTACACCTTC
J gene: TRBJ1-2
V gene: TRBV6-5
D gene: .

CDR3 protein: CASSMAGPRLGTEAFF
CDR3 DNA: TGTGCCAGTAGTATGGCGGGACCGCGGTTAGGGACTGAAGCTTTCTTT
J gene: TRBJ1-1
V gene: TRBV19
D gene: .

CDR3 protein: CASSKPPNYGYTF
CDR3 DNA: TGTGCCAGCAGCAAGCCCCCTAACTATGGCTACACCTTC
J gene: TRBJ1-2
V gene: TRBV7-9
D gene: .

CDR3 protein: CASSPRGVLVGELFF
CDR3 DNA: TGTGCCAGCAGCCCCCGAGGTGTTTTAGTCGGGGAGCTGTTTTTT
J gene: TRBJ2-2
V gene: TRBV9
D gene: .

CDR3 protein: CSVADSHEAFF
CDR3 DNA: TGCAGCGTTGCGGACAGTCATGAAGCTTTCTTT
J gene: TRBJ1-1
V gene: TRBV29-1
D gene: .

CDR3 protein: CASSPTPYRDTYEQYF
CDR3 DNA: TGTGCCAGCAGCCCGACCCCCTACCGGGACACCTACGAGCAGTACTTC
J gene: TRBJ2-7
V gene: TRBV9
D gene: .

CDR3 protein: CASSLLAGGRTGELFF
CDR3 DNA: TGTGCCAGTAGCCTACTAGCGGGAGGTCGCACCGGGGAGCTGTTTTTT
J gene: TRBJ2-2
V gene: TRBV19
D gene: TRBD2

CDR3 protein: CASSQVVQGGDQPQHF
CDR3 DNA: TGCGCCAGCAGCCAAGTCGTCCAGGGAGGGGATCAGCCCCAGCATTTT
J gene: TRBJ1-5
V gene: TRBV4-1
D gene: .

CDR3 protein: CASSFVSTGSKADTQYF
CDR3 DNA: TGTGCCAGCAGCTTCGTATCTACCGGGAGTAAGGCAGATACGCAGTATTTT
J gene: TRBJ2-3
V gene: TRBV7-2
D gene: .